The subject of this entry is one TCR beta chain. Its antigen remains unknown. This sample was taken from a study of glioma-infiltrating T cells. Points from the study as a whole: Tissue-blood divergence was below expectation in non-neoplastic patients, above in gliomas.

Germline CDR1 is DFQATT and CDR2 is SNEGSKA (reference sequence). This CDR3 is 19 amino acids long. The germline V and J ends were trimmed by 3 bases and 1 base, with 28 bases remaining between them. The iRepertoire nested amplicon-rescue multiplex PCR amplified TCR alpha and beta CDR3s from RNA. Input was about 85-450 ng of tissue mRNA or PBMC total RNA. TCRdb recomputed calls from the multiplex PCR reads with MiXCR, one row per CDR3 protein. In the table there are over 140,000 distinct CDR3 sequences, about two fifths of which are singletons. This sequence originates from a human donor with low-grade glioma or glioblastoma, undergoing nonglioma brain surgery, or in good health (not recorded which). J is TRBJ2-7 and V is TRBV20-1, with a weak D call TRBD1 (11 bases). Specimen: glioma tissue, nonneoplastic brain tissue, or PBMCs (not recorded which). CDR3 DNA sequence: TGCAGTGCTAGGGGACAGGGGGACGGACTAGCGGTTATGTCCTACGAGCAGTACTTC. Its translation is CSARGQGDGLAVMSYEQYF.